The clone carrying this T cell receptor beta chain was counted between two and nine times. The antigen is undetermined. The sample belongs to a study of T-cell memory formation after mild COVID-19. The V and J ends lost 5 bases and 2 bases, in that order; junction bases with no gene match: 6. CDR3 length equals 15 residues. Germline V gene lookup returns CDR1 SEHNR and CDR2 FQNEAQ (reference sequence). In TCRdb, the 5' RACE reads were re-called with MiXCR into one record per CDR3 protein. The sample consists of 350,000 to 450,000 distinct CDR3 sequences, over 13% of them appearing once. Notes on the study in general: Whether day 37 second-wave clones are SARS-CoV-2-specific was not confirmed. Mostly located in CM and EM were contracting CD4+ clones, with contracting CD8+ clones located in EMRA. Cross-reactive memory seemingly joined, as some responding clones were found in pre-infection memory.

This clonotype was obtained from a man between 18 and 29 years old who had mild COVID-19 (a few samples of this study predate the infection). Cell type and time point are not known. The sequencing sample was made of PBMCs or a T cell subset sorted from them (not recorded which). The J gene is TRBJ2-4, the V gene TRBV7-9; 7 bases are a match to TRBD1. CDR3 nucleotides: TGTGCCAGCAGCCCTAGACAGGGAACCAAAAACATTCAGTACTTC. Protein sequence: CASSPRQGTKNIQYF.